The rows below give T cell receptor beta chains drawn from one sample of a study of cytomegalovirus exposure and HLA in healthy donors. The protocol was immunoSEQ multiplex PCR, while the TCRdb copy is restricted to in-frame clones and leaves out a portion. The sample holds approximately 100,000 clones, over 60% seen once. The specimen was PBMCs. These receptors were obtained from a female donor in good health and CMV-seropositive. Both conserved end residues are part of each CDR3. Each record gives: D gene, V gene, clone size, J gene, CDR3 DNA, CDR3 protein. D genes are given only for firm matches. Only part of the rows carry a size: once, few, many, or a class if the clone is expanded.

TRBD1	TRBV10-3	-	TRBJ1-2	TGTGCCATCAGTGAGTGGACAGGGGTTGGCTACACCTTC	CAISEWTGVGYTF
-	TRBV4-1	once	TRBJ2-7	TGCGCCAGCAGCCCATGGGAGTCCTACGAGCAGTACTTC	CASSPWESYEQYF
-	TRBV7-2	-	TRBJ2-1	TGTGCCAGCAGCTCCGACTTGACTGGAAATGAGCAGTTCTTC	CASSSDLTGNEQFF
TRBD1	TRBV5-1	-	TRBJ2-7	TGCGCCAGCAGCAGGACAGGGGGATCGACCTCCTACGAGCAGTACTTC	CASSRTGGSTSYEQYF
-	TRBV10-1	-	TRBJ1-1	TGCGCCAGCAGTCGGGACACGAACACTGAAGCTTTCTTT	CASSRDTNTEAFF
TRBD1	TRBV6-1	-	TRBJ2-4	TGTGCCAGCAGTGAAGGAAAGGGGGCCAAAGCCAAAAACAGTCAGTACTTC	CASSEGKGAKAKNSQYF
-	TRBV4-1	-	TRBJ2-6	TGCGCCAGCAGCCAACTAGCGTCCGGGGCCAACGGCCTGACTTTC	CASSQLASGANGLTF
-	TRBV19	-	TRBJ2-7	TGTGCCAGTAGTACCTCAGGGGTCGGGGCCTACGAGCAGTACTTC	CASSTSGVGAYEQYF
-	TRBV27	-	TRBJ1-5	TGTGCCAGCAGTTTAAGAGAAAATCAGCCCCAGCATTTT	CASSLRENQPQHF
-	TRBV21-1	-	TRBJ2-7	TGTGCCAGCAGCAAAAGGGGGACTAGCGGGAGTGAATACGAGCAGTACTTC	CASSKRGTSGSEYEQYF
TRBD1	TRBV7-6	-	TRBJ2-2	TGTGCCAGCAGCCTCAGAGGACAGGCCACCGGGGAGCTGTTTTTT	CASSLRGQATGELFF
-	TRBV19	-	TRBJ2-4	TGTGCCAGCGGCCCTGGCCAACAGCTCGTTCAGTACTTC	CASGPGQQLVQYF
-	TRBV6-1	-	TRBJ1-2	TGTGCCAGCACTCTTGGGGCAGGGACTAACTATGGCTACACCTTC	CASTLGAGTNYGYTF
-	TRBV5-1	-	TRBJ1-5	TGCGCCAGCAGCCGGGAGCCCAATCAGCCCCAGCATTTT	CASSREPNQPQHF
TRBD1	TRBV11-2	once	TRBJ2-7	TGTGCCAGCAGCTTAAGGACAGGGATTGTCTTC	CASSLRTGIVF
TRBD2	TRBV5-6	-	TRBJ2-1	TGTGCCAGCAGCTTCGGACTAGCGAGCTCCTACAATGAGCAGTTCTTC	CASSFGLASSYNEQFF
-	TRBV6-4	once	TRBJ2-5	TGTGCCAGCAGAAACGGAGCTACAACCCAAGAGACTCAGTACTTC	CASRNGATTQETQYF
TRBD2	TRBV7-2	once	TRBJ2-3	TGTGCCAGCAGCTCTCCCCTTACTAGCGGGGGGGTTGGAGATACGCAGTATTTT	CASSSPLTSGGVGDTQYF
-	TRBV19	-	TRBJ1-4	TGTGCCAGTACTCTAACACTGCGGACTAATGAAAAACTGTTTTTT	CASTLTLRTNEKLFF
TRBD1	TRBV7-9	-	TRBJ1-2	TGTTCCAGCAGCTTTTCGGGACAGGGCCGGGGCTACACCTTC	CSSSFSGQGRGYTF
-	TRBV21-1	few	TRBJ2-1	TGTGCCAGCAGCTGCAGGGAACTAAAGTGCAATGAGCAGTTCTTC	CASSCRELKCNEQFF
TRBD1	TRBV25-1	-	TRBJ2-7	TGTGCCAGCAGTGAAACCGGGACAGGGGACTACGAGCAGTACTTC	CASSETGTGDYEQYF